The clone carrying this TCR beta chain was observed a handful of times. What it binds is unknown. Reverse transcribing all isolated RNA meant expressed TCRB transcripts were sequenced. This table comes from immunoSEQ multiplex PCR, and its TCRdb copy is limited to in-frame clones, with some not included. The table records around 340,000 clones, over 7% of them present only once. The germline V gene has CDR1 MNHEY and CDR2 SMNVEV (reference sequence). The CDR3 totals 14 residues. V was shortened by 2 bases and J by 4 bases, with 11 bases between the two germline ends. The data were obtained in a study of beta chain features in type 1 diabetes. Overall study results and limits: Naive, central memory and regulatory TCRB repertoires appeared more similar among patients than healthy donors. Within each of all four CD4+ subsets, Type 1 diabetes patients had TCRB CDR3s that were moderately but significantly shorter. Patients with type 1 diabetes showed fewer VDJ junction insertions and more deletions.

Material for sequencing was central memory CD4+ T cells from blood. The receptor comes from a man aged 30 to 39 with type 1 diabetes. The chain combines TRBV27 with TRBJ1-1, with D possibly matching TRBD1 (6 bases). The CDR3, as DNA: TGTGCCAGCAGTTTAGGGGGGCCCGGCACTGAAGCTTTCTTT. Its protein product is CASSLGGPGTEAFF.